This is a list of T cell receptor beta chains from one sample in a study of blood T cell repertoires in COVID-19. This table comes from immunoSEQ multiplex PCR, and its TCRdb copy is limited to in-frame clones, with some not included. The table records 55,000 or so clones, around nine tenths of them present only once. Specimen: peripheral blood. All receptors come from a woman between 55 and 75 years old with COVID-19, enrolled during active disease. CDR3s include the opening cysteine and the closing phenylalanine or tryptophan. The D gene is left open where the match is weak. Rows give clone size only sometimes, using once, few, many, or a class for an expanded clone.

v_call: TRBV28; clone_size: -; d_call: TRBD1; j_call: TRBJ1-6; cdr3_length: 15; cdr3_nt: TGTGCCAGCAACGGGGTGGGACAGGGTTATTCACCCCTCCACTTT; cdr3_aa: CASNGVGQGYSPLHF
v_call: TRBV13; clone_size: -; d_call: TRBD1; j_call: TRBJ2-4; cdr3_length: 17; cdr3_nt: TGTGCCAGCAGTCCACAGGGGACAGTAGGTATTAAAAACATTCAGTACTTC; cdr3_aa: CASSPQGTVGIKNIQYF
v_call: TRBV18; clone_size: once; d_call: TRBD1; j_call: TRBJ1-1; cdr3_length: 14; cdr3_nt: TGTGCCAGCCGACGACAGGGAGGGAACACTGAAGCTTTCTTT; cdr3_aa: CASRRQGGNTEAFF
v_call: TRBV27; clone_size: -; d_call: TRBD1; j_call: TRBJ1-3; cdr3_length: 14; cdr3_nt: TGTGCCAGCAAAGAGGGACAGGCTGGAAACACCATATATTTT; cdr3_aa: CASKEGQAGNTIYF
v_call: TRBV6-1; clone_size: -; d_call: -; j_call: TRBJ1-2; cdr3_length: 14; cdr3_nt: TGTGCCAGCAGTGATTTTGGGCGGGGATATGGCTACACCTTC; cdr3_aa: CASSDFGRGYGYTF
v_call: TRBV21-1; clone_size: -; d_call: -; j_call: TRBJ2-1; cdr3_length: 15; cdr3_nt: TGTGCCAGCAGCAAAATTGGTTCTAGCTCTTCAAGCCCGTTCTTC; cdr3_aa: CASSKIGSSSSSPFF
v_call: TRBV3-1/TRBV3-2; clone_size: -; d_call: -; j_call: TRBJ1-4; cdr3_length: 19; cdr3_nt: TGTGCCAGCAGCCAAGAAAAGTGGGCAGGGGCGCATACTAATGAAAAACTGTTTTTT; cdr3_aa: CASSQEKWAGAHTNEKLFF
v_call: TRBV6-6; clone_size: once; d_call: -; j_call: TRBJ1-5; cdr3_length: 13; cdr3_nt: TGTGCCAGCAGCGAAGGGGGATATCAGCCCCAGCATTTT; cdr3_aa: CASSEGGYQPQHF
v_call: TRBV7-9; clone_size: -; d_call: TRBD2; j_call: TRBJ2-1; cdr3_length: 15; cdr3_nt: TGTGCCAGCAGTTTATTAGCGGGAGGGCAGTATGAGCAGTTCTTC; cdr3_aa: CASSLLAGGQYEQFF
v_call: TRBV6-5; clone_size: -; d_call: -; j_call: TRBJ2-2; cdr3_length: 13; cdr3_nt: TGTGCCAGCAGCCGAAGCGAAACCGGGGAGCTGTTTTTT; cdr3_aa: CASSRSETGELFF
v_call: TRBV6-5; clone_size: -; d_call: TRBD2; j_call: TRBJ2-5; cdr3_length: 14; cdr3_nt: TGTGCCAGCAGCGATGGGGGGGACCAAGGGGCCCAGTACTTC; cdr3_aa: CASSDGGDQGAQYF
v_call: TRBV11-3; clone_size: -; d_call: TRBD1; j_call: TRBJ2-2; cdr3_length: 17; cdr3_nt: TGTGCCACCGGTAGAGACAGGGGGCTTCCGAACACCGGGGAGCTGTTTTTT; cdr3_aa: CATGRDRGLPNTGELFF
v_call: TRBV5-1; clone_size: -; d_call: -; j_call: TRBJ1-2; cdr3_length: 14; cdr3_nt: TGCGCCAGCAGCTTGGGGGGCAGAAACTATGGCTACACCTTC; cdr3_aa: CASSLGGRNYGYTF
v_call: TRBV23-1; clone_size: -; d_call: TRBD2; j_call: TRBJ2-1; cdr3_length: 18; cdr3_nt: TGCGCCAGCAGTCAATCGCGATTAGCGGGAGCAGCCTACAATGAGCAGTTCTTC; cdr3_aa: CASSQSRLAGAAYNEQFF
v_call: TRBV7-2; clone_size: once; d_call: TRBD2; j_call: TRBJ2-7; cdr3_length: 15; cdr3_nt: TGTGCCAGCAGCTTAGAAGCGGGGCCTGCCTACGAGCAGTACTTC; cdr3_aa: CASSLEAGPAYEQYF
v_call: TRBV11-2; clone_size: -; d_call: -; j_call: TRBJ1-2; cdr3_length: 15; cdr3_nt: TGTGCCAGCAGCTTATTAGGACTGGGGAGGTATGGCTACACCTTC; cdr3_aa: CASSLLGLGRYGYTF
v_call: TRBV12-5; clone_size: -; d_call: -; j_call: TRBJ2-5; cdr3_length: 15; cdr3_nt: TGTGCTAGTGGTTCCCCCACCAGCGCAGAAGAGACCCAGTACTTC; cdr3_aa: CASGSPTSAEETQYF
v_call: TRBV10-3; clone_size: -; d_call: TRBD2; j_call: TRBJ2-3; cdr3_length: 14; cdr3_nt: TGTGCCATCAGTCCTAGCGGTAGCACAGATACGCAGTATTTT; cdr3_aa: CAISPSGSTDTQYF
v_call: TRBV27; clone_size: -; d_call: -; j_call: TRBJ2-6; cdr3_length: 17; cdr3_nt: TGTGCCAGCAGAAGTCCGGGACTGAATTCTGGGGCCAACGTCCTGACTTTC; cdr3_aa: CASRSPGLNSGANVLTF
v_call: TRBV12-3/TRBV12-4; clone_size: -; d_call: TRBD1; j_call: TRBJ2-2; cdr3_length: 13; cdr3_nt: TGTGCCAGCAGTGGGACAGCTACCGGGGAGCTGTTTTTT; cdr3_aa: CASSGTATGELFF
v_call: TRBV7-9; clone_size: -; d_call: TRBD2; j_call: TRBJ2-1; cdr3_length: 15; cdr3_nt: TGTGCCAGCAGCTCGTCCGGGACTAGCGGGATATGGCAGTTCTTC; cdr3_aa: CASSSSGTSGIWQFF
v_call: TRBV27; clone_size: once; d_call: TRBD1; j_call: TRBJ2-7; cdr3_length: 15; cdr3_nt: TGTGCCAGCAGTTTATTAGGGACAGGGGGCTACGAGCAGTACTTC; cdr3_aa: CASSLLGTGGYEQYF
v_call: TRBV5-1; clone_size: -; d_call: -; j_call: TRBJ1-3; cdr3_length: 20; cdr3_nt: TGCGCCAGCAGCATCAGACAGTTAACCGCGGGGCTTAACTCTGGAAACACCATATATTTT; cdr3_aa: CASSIRQLTAGLNSGNTIYF
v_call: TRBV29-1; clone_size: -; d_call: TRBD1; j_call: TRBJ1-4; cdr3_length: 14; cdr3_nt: TGCAGCGTCCAAATTACAGGGGGCGTCTCCTTTCTGTTTTTT; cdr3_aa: CSVQITGGVSFLFF
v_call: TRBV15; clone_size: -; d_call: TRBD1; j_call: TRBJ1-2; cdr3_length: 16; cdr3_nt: TGTGCCACCAGCAGAGAACGGACAGGGGCCAACTATGGCTACACCTTC; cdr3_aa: CATSRERTGANYGYTF
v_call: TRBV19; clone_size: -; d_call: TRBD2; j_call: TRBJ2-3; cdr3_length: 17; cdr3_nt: TGTGCCAGTAGTCCACCGACGGCGGGAGCGTACCCAGATACGCAGTATTTT; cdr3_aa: CASSPPTAGAYPDTQYF
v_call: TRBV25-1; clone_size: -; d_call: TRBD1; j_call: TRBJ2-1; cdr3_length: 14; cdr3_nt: TGTGCCAGCAGTGAACCCGGACAGGCTAATGAGCAGTTCTTC; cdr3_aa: CASSEPGQANEQFF
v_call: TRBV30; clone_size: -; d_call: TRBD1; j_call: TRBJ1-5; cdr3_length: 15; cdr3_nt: TGTGCCTGGAGTGTAGGCCCAGGGGGCGGGCAGCCCCAGCATTTT; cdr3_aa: CAWSVGPGGGQPQHF
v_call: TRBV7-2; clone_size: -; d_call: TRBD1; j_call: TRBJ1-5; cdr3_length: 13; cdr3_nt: TGTGCCAGCAGCTTGGACAGGGGTCAGCCCCAGCATTTT; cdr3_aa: CASSLDRGQPQHF
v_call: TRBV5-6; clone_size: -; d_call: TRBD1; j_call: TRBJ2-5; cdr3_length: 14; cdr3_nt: TGTGCCAGCAGCCCTACAGGGGGACAAGAGACCCAGTACTTC; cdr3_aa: CASSPTGGQETQYF
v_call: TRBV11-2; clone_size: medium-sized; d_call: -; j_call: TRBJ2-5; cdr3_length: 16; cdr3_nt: TGTGCCAGCAGCAAAGGTTGGGCCTTATCCGAAGAGACCCAGTACTTC; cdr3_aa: CASSKGWALSEETQYF
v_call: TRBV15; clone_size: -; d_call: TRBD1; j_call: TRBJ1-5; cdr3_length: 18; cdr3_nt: TGTGCCACCAGCAGGCCTTCCGGGACAGGGGTCGGCAATCAGCCCCAGCATTTT; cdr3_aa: CATSRPSGTGVGNQPQHF
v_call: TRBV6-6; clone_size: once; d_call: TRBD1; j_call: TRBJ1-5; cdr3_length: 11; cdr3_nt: TGTGCCAGCAGCAAGGGACAGGGTAGGCATTTT; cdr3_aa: CASSKGQGRHF
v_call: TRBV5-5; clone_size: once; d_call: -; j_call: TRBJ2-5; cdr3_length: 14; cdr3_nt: TGTGCCAGCAGTAGGGGAGGTGTTCGAGAGACCCAGTACTTC; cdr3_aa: CASSRGGVRETQYF
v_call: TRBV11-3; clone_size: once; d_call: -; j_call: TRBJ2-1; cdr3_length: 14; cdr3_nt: TGTGCCAGCAGTCCTCCGGAGGATGACAATGAGCAGTTCTTC; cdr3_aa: CASSPPEDDNEQFF
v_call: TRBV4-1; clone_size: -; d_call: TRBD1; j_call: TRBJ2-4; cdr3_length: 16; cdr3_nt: TGCGCCAGCAGCCGACCCGGGACAGCAAAGGGGGACATTCAGTACTTC; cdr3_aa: CASSRPGTAKGDIQYF
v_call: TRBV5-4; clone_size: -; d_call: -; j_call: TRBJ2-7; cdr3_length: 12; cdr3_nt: TGTGCCAGCAGCTATTCTTCCTACGAGCAGTACTTC; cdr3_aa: CASSYSSYEQYF
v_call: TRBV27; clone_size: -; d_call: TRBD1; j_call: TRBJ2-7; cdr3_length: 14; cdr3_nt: TGTGCCAGCAGTGCCCGGACAGGGGCCTACGAGCAGTACTTC; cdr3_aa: CASSARTGAYEQYF
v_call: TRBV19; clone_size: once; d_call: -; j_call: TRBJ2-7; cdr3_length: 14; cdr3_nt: TGTGCCAGCAAGTTGCAGTACGGGGTTTACGAGCAGTACTTC; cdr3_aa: CASKLQYGVYEQYF
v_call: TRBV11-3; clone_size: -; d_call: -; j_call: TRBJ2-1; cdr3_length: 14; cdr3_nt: TGTGCCAGCAGCTTCAGGTCAAATGACAATGAGCAGTTCTTC; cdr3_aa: CASSFRSNDNEQFF
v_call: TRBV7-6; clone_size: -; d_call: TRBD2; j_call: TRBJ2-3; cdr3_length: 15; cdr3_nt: TGTGCCAGCAGCTTAACTAGCGGGAGCACAGATACGCAGTATTTT; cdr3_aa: CASSLTSGSTDTQYF
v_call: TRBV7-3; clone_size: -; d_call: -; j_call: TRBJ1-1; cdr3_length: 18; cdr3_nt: TGTGCCAGCAGCTTAACAACGACAGTCCGAGCCATGAACACTGAAGCTTTCTTT; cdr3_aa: CASSLTTTVRAMNTEAFF